This T cell receptor beta chain appears in the sequencing data of a study of identical twins. Germline V gene sequence: CDR1 SGHTA, CDR2 FQGNSA. The V segment lost 5 bases and the J segment 5 bases; nucleotides outside the gene matches: 5. There are 14 residues in the CDR3. TCRdb independently ran MiXCR on the 5' RACE reads; one entry per CDR3 protein. The sample includes approximately 260,000 distinct CDR3 sequences, around an eighth of them seen just once. This clonotype was counted a few times. Antigen: not known. General study points: In cord blood, abundant beta clonotypes had fewer insertions; memory showed no trend. Out-of-frame alpha sequences that twins shared showed excess low generation probability.

The chain uses TRBV7-2 and TRBJ2-2; the match to TRBD2 covers 7 bases. The sequence was obtained from a young woman in good health. Sample: memory (CD45RO+) T cells sorted from blood. CDR3 amino acids: CASSPAAGTGELFF. The CDR3 DNA reads as TGTGCCAGCAGCCCTGCAGCGGGGACCGGGGAGCTGTTTTTT.